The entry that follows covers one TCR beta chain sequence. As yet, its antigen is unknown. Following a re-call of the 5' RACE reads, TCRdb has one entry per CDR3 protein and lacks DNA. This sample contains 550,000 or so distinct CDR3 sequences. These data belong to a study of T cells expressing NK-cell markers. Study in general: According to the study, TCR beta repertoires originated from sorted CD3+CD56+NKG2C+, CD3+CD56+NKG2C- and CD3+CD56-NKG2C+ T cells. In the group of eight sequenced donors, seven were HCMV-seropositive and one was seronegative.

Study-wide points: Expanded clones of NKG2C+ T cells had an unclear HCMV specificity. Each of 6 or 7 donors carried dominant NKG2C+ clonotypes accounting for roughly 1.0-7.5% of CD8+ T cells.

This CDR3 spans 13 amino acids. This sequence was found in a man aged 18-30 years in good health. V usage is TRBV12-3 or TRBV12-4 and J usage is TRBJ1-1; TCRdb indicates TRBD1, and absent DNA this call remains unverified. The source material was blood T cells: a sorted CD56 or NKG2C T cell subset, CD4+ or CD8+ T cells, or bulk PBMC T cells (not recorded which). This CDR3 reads CASRRGEGTEAFF.